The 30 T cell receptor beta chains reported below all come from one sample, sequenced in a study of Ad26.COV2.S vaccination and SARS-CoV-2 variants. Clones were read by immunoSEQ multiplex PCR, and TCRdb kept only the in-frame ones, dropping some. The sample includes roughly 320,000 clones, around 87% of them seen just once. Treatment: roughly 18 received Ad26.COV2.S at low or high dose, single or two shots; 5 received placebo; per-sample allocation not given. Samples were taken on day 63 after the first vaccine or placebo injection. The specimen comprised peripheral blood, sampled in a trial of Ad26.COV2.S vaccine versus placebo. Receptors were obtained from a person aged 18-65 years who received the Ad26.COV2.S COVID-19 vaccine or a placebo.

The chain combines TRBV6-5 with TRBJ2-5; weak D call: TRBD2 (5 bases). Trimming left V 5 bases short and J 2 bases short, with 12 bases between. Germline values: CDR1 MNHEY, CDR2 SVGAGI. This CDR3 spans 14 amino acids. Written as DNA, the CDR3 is TGTGCCAGCAGTAGGCTAGCTAGGCAAGAGACCCAGTACTTC. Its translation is CASSRLARQETQYF.

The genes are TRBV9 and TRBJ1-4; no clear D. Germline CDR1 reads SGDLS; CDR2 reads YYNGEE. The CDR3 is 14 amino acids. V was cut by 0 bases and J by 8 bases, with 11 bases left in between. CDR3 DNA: TGTGCCAGCAGCGTAGGCGTGATGGGGGAAAAACTGTTTTTT. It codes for CASSVGVMGEKLFF.

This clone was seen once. The CDR3: CSASGIRDAREPQHF. The CDR3 nucleotides are TGCAGTGCTAGTGGAATCCGGGACGCCCGTGAGCCCCAGCATTTT. The V and J genes are TRBV20-1 and TRBJ1-5, with D maybe TRBD1 (5 bases). The CDR3 runs to 15 residues. Trimming took 3 bases from V and 8 from J, leaving 20 bases between them. Germline CDR1 reads DFQATT; CDR2 reads SNEGSKA (reference sequence).

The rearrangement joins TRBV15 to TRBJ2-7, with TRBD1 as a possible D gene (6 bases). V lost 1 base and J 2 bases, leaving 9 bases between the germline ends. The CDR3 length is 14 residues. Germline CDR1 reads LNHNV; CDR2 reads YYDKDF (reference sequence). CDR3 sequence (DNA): TGTGCCACCAGCAGAGGGGACACTCCCTACGAGCAGTACTTC. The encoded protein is CATSRGDTPYEQYF.

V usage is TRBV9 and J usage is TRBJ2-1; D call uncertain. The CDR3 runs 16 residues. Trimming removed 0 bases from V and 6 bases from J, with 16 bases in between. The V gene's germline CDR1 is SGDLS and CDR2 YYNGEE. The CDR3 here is CASSVGGPKPGNEQFF. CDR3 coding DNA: TGTGCCAGCAGCGTAGGTGGACCCAAACCCGGCAATGAGCAGTTCTTC. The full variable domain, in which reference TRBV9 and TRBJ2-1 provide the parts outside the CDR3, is DSGVTQTPKHLITATGQRVTLRCSPRSGDLSVYWYQQSLDQGLQFLIQYYNGEERAKGNILERFSAQQFPDLHSELNLSSLELGDSALYFCASSVGGPKPGNEQFFGPGTRLTVL.

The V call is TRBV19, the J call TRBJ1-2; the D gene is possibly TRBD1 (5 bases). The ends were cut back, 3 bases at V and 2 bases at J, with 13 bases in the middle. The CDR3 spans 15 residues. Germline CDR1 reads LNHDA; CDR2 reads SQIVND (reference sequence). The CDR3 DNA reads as TGTGCCAGTAGTATCCGGGGCAGCTCCAACTATGGCTACACCTTC. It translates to CASSIRGSSNYGYTF.

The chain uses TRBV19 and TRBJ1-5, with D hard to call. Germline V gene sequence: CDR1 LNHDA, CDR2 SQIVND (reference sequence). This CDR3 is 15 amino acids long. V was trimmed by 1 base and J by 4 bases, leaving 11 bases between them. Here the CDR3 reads CASSIGGNGNQPQHF. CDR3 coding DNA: TGTGCCAGTAGTATAGGAGGGAATGGGAATCAGCCCCAGCATTTT. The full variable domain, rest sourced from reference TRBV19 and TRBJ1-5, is DGGITQSPKYLFRKEGQNVTLSCEQNLNHDAMYWYRQDPGQGLRLIYYSQIVNDFQKGDIAEGYSVSREKKESFPLTVTSAQKNPTAFYLCASSIGGNGNQPQHFGDGTRLSIL.

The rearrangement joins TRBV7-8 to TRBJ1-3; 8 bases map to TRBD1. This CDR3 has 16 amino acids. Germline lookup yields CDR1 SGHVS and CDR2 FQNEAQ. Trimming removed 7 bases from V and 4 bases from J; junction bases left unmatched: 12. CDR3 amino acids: CASTPRQGAGGNTIYF. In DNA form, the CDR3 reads TGTGCCAGCACCCCAAGGCAGGGGGCGGGAGGAAACACCATATATTTT.

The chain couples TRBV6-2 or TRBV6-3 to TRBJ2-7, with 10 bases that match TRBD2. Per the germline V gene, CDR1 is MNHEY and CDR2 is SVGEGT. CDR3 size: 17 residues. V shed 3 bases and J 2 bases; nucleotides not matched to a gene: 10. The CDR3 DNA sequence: TGTGCCAGCAGTTATCCCCCGACTAGCGGGCCGCCCTACGAGCAGTACTTC. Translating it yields CASSYPPTSGPPYEQYF.

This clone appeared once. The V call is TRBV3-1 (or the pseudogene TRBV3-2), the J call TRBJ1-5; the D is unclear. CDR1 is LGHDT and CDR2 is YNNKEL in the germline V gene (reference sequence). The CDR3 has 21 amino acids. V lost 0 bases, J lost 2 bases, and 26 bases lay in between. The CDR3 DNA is TGTGCCAGCAGCCAAGATCCGTCGTACCGACTACATGGTAGGGGCAATCAGCCCCAGCATTTT. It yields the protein CASSQDPSYRLHGRGNQPQHF.

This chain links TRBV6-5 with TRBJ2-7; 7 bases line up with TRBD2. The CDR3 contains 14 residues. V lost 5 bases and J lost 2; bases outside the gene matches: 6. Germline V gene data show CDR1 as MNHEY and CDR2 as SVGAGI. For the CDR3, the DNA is TGTGCCAGCAGTCCAGCGGCGGGGGCCTACGAGCAGTACTTC. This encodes CASSPAAGAYEQYF.

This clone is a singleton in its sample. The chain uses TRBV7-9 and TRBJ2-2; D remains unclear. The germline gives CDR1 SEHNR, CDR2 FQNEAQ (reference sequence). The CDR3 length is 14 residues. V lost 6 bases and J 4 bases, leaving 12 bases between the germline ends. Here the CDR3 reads CASSRTAFTGELFF. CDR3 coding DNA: TGTGCCAGCAGTAGGACGGCCTTCACCGGGGAGCTGTTTTTT.

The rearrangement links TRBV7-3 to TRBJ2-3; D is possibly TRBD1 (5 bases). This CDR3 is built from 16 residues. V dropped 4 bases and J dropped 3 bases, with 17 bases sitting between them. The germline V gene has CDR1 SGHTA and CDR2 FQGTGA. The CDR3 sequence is CASSYRGRQRTDTQYF. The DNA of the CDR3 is TGTGCCAGCAGCTATCGAGGTCGACAGAGGACAGATACGCAGTATTTT.

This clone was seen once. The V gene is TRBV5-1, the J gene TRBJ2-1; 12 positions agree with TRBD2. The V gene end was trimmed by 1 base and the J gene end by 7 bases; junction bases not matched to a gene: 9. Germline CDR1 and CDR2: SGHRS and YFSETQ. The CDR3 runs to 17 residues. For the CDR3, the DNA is TGCGCCAGCAGCTTGAGCCTAGCGGGGGGGCCTCTGAATGAGCAGTTCTTC. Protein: CASSLSLAGGPLNEQFF.

CDR3: CSASTGLQGNTEAFF. CDR3 nucleotide sequence: TGCAGTGCTAGTACTGGTTTACAGGGTAACACTGAAGCTTTCTTT. The rearrangement uses TRBV20-1 and TRBJ1-1, with TRBD1 as a possible D gene (6 bases). V shed 3 bases and J shed 2 bases, with 16 bases lying between them. CDR1 and CDR2 from the germline V gene are DFQATT and SNEGSKA (reference sequence). The CDR3 totals 15 residues.

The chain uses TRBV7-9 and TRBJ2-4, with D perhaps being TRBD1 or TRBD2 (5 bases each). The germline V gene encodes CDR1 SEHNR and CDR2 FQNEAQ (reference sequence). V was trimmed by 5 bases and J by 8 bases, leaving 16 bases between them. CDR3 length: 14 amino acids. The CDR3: CASSPRDPGDIQYF. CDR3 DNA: TGTGCCAGCAGCCCCCGGGACCCCGGGGACATTCAGTACTTC.

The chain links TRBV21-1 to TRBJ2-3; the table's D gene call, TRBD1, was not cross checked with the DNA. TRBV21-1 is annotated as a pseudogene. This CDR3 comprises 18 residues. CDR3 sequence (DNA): TGTGCCAGCAGCAAAGAGAGCAGGGGGCAAGGGGAGGAAGATACGCAGTATTTT. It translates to CASSKESRGQGEEDTQYF.

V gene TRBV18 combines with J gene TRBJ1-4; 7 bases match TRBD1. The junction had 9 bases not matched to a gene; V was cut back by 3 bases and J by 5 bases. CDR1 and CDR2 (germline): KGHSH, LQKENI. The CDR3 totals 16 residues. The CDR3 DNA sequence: TGTGCCAGCTCACCCTTGGGGAACAGGGGAAATGAAAAACTGTTTTTT. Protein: CASSPLGNRGNEKLFF. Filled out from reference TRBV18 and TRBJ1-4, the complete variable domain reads NAGVMQNPRHLVRRRGQEARLRCSPMKGHSHVYWYRQLPEEGLKFMVYLQKENIIDESGMPKERFSAEFPKEGPSILRIQQVVRGDSAAYFCASSPLGNRGNEKLFFGSGTQLSVL.

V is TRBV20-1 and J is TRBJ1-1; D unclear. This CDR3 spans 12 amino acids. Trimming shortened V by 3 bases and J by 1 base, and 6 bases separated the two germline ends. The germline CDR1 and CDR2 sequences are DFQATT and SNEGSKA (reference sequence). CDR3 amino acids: CSASTTNTEAFF. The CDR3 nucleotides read TGCAGTGCTAGTACGACGAACACTGAAGCTTTCTTT.

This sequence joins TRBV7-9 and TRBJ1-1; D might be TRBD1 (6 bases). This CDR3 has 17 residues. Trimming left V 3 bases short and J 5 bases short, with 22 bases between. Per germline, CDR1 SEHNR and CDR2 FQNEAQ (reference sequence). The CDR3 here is CASSFTGGPSLSTEAFF. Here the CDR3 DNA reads TGTGCCAGCAGCTTCACGGGGGGCCCATCCTTATCGACTGAAGCTTTCTTT.

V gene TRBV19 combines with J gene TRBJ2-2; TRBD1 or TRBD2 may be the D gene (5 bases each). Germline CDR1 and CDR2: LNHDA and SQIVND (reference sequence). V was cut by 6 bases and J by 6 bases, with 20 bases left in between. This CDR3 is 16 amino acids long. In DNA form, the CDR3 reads TGTGCCAGTAGCCTTCGGGACCGCCGAACTCCCGGGGAGCTGTTTTTT. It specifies CASSLRDRRTPGELFF.

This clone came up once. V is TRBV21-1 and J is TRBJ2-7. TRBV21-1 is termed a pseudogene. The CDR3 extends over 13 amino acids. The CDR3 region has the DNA TGTGCCATAAGGGGGGCAGGGACCTACGAGCAGTACTTC. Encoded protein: CAIRGAGTYEQYF.

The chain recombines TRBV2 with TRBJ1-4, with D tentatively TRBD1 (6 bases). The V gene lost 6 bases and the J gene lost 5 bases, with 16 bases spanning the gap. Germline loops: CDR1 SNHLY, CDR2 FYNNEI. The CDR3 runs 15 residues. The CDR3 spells CASSPSTGMNEKLFF. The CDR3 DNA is TGTGCCAGCAGCCCCTCGACAGGAATGAATGAAAAACTGTTTTTT.

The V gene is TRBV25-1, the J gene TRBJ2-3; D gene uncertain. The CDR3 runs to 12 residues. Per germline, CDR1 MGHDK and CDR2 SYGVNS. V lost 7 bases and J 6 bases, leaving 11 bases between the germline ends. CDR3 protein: CASISDGDTQYF. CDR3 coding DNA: TGTGCCAGCATAAGCGACGGCGATACGCAGTATTTT. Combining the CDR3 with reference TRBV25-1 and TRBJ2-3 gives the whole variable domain EADIYQTPRYLVIGTGKKITLECSQTMGHDKMYWYQQDPGMELHLIHYSYGVNSTEKGDLSSESTVSRIRTEHFPLTLESARPSHTSQYLCASISDGDTQYFGPGTRLTVL.

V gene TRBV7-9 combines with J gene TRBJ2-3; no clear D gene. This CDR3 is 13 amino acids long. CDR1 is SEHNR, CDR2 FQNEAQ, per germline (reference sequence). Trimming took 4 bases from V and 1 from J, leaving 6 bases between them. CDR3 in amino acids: CASSSRGTDTQYF. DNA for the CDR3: TGTGCCAGCAGCTCTCGAGGCACAGATACGCAGTATTTT.

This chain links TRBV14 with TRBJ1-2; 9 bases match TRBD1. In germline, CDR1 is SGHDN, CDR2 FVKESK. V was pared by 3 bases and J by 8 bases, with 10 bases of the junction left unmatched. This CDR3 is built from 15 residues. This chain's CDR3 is CASSHRGTGKGGYTF. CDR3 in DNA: TGTGCCAGCAGCCATCGCGGGACAGGGAAAGGGGGCTACACCTTC. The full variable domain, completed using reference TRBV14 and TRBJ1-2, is EAGVTQFPSHSVIEKGQTVTLRCDPISGHDNLYWYRRVMGKEIKFLLHFVKESKQDESGMPNNRFLAERTGGTYSTLKVQPAELEDSGVYFCASSHRGTGKGGYTFGSGTRLTVV.

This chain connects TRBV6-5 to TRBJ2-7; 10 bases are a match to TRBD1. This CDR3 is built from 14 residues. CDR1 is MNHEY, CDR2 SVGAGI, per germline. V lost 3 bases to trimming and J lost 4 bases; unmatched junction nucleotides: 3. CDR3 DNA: TGTGCCAGCAGTTATGGGACAGGGGAATACGAGCAGTACTTC. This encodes CASSYGTGEYEQYF.

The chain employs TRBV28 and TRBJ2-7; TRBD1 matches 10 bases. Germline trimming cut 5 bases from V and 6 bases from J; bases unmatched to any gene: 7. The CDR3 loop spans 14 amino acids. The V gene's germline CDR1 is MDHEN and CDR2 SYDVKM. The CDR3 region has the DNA TGTGCCAGCAGTACGGGACAGGGGAAGCGCGAGCAGTACTTC. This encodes CASSTGQGKREQYF.

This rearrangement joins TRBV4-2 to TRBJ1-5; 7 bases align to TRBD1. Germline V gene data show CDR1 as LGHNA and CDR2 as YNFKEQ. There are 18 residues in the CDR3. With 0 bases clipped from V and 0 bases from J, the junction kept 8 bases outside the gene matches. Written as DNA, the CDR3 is TGTGCCAGCAGCCAAGATCGCGACAGGGACTATAGCAATCAGCCCCAGCATTTT. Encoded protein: CASSQDRDRDYSNQPQHF.

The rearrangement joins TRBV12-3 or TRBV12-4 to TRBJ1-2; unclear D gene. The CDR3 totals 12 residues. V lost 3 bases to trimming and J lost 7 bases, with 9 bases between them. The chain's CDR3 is CASSFPDGGYTF. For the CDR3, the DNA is TGTGCCAGCAGTTTCCCGGACGGTGGCTACACCTTC.